These 2 T cell receptor beta chains share one sample of origin, sequenced in a study of cytomegalovirus exposure and HLA in healthy donors. The PCR employed 60 Vbeta primers together with 13 Jbeta primers. Profiled with immunoSEQ multiplex PCR; TCRdb holds only in-frame clones, not every one. Altogether roughly 110,000 clones are present, 65% to 85% being singletons, with the ten largest covering around 2.7%. The sample comprised PBMCs. These receptors originate from a male donor in good health and CMV-seropositive.

About this clone: The junction does not match germline at one end; this may be a read error. The chain links TRBV19 to TRBJ1-2, with TRBD1 matching over 7 bases. The CDR3 extends over 15 amino acids. Per the germline V gene, CDR1 is LNHDA and CDR2 is SQIVND (reference sequence). The CDR3 spells CASSEQGISNYGYPF. In nucleotides, the CDR3 is TGTGCCAGTAGCGAACAGGGGATCTCTAACTATGGCTACCCCTTC. Drawing the rest from reference TRBV19 and TRBJ1-2, the complete variable domain is DGGITQSPKYLFRKEGQNVTLSCEQNLNHDAMYWYRQDPGQGLRLIYYSQIVNDFQKGDIAEGYSVSREKKESFPLTVTSAQKNPTAFYLCASSEQGISNYGYPFGSGTRLTVV.

This clone appeared a few times. This rearrangement joins TRBV10-3 to TRBJ2-5, with D perhaps TRBD2 (5 bases). The V end was cut by 8 bases, the J end by 4 bases, with 8 bases between. CDR1 ENHRY and CDR2 SYGVKD come from the germline V gene. This CDR3 has 11 amino acids. The CDR3 protein is CAIGSGETQYF. Written as DNA, the CDR3 is TGTGCCATCGGAAGCGGAGAGACCCAGTACTTC.